This T cell receptor beta chain was identified during a study of blood T cell repertoires in COVID-19. As for the study in general: The study drew acute and convalescent COVID-19 samples from the United States, Italy and Spain.

This clone has more than one count but fewer than ten. The cohort comprised adults aged about 18 to 100 years residing in around 25 US areas. CDR3 length: 15 amino acids. Germline values: CDR1 MNHNY, CDR2 SVGAGI (reference sequence). Trimming left V 6 bases short and J 0 bases short, with 12 bases between. Profiling relied on immunoSEQ multiplex PCR, and the TCRdb table lists in-frame clones only, not all of them. This table has around 300,000 clones, roughly 89% appearing once. The chain combines TRBV6-6 with TRBJ1-3, with a possible D match to TRBD1 (5 bases). This receptor was taken from a woman in her forties who had recovered from COVID-19. Sequencing was carried out using PBMCs or T cells enriched from blood (not recorded which). In DNA, the CDR3 is TGTGCCAGCAGGATACCAGGGTTCTCTGGAAACACCATATATTTT. Protein product: CASRIPGFSGNTIYF.